Given below is one TCR beta chain in context. Its antigen is unidentified. This entry comes from a study of T cells expressing NK-cell markers. Background on the study: Beta-chain profiling covered CD3+CD56+NKG2C+, CD3+CD56+NKG2C- and CD3+CD56-NKG2C+ sorted subsets. Out of eight donors sequenced, seven tested HCMV-seropositive and the remaining one seronegative.

Study-wide findings and caveats: The study found dominant NKG2C+ clonotypes at about 1.0-7.5% of CD8+ T cells in about six donors.

Germline values: CDR1 SGHRS, CDR2 YFSETQ. This CDR3 comprises 14 residues. What made the TCR beta cDNA was 5'RACE template switching with UMIs. TCRdb re-called the 5' RACE reads; one entry per CDR3 protein, DNA not given. The specimen's table records around 380,000 distinct CDR3 sequences. This clonotype was sampled from a woman in her forties or fifties in good health. The sequencing sample was made of blood T cells: a sorted CD56 or NKG2C T cell subset, CD4+ or CD8+ T cells, or bulk PBMC T cells (not recorded which). The V and J genes are TRBV5-1 and TRBJ2-7. CDR3 loop: CASSLLGSYYEQYF.